The 26 T cell receptor beta chains listed next were all sequenced from one sample in a study of T cell changes during pregnancy in multiple sclerosis. The table came from immunoSEQ multiplex PCR; TCRdb's copy has only in-frame clones and leaves some out. This sample has tens of thousands of clones, with 75% to 95% found just once. The sequenced sample was peripheral blood, obtained after pregnancy. Receptor source: a female donor in good health, enrolled as a control in a pregnancy study.

The rearrangement joins TRBV28 to TRBJ1-1; D is uncertain. Trimming removed 2 bases from V and 0 bases from J, with 16 bases in between. Germline V gives CDR1 MDHEN, CDR2 SYDVKM. CDR3 size: 17 residues. This CDR3 reads CASSLGRWRFMNTEAFF. As DNA, the CDR3 is TGTGCCAGCAGTTTAGGCAGGTGGAGGTTCATGAACACTGAAGCTTTCTTT.

The genes are TRBV25-1 and TRBJ2-7; D is ambiguous. V lost 1 base to trimming and J lost 0 bases, with 10 bases between them. CDR3 length: 15 residues. Germline V gives CDR1 MGHDK, CDR2 SYGVNS. This CDR3 is CASSESGHGSYEQYF. CDR3 in DNA: TGTGCCAGCAGTGAATCGGGTCACGGCTCCTACGAGCAGTACTTC.

This sequence joins TRBV28 and TRBJ2-5; tentatively, D is TRBD1 (6 bases). V shed 4 bases and J shed 2 bases, with 11 bases lying between them. Per the germline V gene, CDR1 is MDHEN and CDR2 is SYDVKM. The CDR3 spans 14 residues. This CDR3 reads CASSSGQPQETQYF. The DNA of the CDR3 is TGTGCCAGCAGTTCCGGACAGCCACAAGAGACCCAGTACTTC.

The V call is TRBV9, the J call TRBJ2-3; TRBD1 agrees at 7 bases. Germline CDR1 and CDR2: SGDLS and YYNGEE. The CDR3 runs to 15 residues. The junction had 7 bases not matched to a gene; V was cut back by 0 bases and J by 6 bases. The CDR3 loop reads CASSVVVGGSDTQYF. In DNA, the CDR3 is TGTGCCAGCAGCGTAGTAGTAGGGGGCAGTGATACGCAGTATTTT.

Here the CDR3 DNA reads TGTGCCAGCAGCGCCCCAGCGGGGGCGGGGGGGGAGCTGTTTTTT. It specifies CASSAPAGAGGELFF. This chain joins TRBV7-3 and TRBJ2-2; 8 bases line up with TRBD2. This CDR3 is built from 15 residues. Trimming took 5 bases from V and 8 from J; bases not matched to a gene: 10. CDR1 SGHTA and CDR2 FQGTGA come from the germline V gene.

This chain uses TRBV6-5 with TRBJ2-7; D is perhaps TRBD1 (6 bases). The CDR3 spans 15 residues. Looked up from germline, CDR1 is MNHEY and CDR2 is SVGAGI. Trimming left V 2 bases short and J 6 bases short, with 17 bases between. CDR3 residues: CASSYRRQGSREQYF. Written as DNA, the CDR3 is TGTGCCAGCAGTTACAGACGGCAGGGGAGCCGCGAGCAGTACTTC.

The V and J genes are TRBV18 and TRBJ1-1; maybe TRBD1 (6 bases). CDR1 and CDR2 from the germline V gene are KGHSH and LQKENI. The CDR3 runs 15 residues. V was clipped by 7 bases and J by 2 bases, with 17 bases between them. CDR3 residues: CASYLLRGLNTEAFF. In nucleotides, the CDR3 is TGTGCCAGCTACCTCCTGCGGGGGCTCAACACTGAAGCTTTCTTT.

This chain uses TRBV28 with TRBJ2-7; 8 bases fit TRBD1. The CDR3 runs 14 residues. The germline CDR1 and CDR2 sequences are MDHEN and SYDVKM. J lost 0 bases, V lost 6 bases, and 4 bases had no gene match. The CDR3 DNA follows: TGTGCCAGCAGGGAGACAGGGGCCTCCTACGAGCAGTACTTC. It encodes CASRETGASYEQYF.

This clone was counted a single time. This chain links TRBV4-3 with TRBJ2-7; the match to TRBD2 covers 8 bases. The V gene end was trimmed by 3 bases and the J gene end by 3 bases; junction bases not matched to a gene: 16. CDR1 is LGHNA and CDR2 is YSLEER in the germline V gene. CDR3 size: 18 residues. CDR3 bases: TGCGCCAGCAGCCACGCCCGCGGGGGAGCTGCGGGGGGCTACGAGCAGTACTTC. Residues: CASSHARGGAAGGYEQYF.

The chain links TRBV2 to TRBJ1-3, with a possible D match to TRBD1 (5 bases). The CDR3 contains 15 residues. In germline, CDR1 is SNHLY, CDR2 FYNNEI. V shed 2 bases and J shed 2 bases, with 10 bases lying between them. CDR3: CASSESSGTGNTIYF. The CDR3, as DNA: TGTGCCAGCAGTGAATCGTCAGGGACTGGAAACACCATATATTTT.

The rearrangement uses TRBV19 and TRBJ1-4, with 8 bases that match TRBD1. Germline lookup yields CDR1 LNHDA and CDR2 SQIVND (reference sequence). V shed 6 bases and J 8 bases; nucleotides not matched to a gene: 8. This CDR3 has 14 amino acids. The CDR3 DNA reads as TGTGCCAGTAGGATGGACAGGGAAGAGGAAAAACTGTTTTTT. The encoded protein is CASRMDREEEKLFF.

The chain joins TRBV7-3 to TRBJ2-2, with 13 bases lining up with TRBD2. Germline lookup yields CDR1 SGHTA and CDR2 FQGTGA. Germline trimming cut 4 bases from V and 0 bases from J; bases unmatched to any gene: 5. The CDR3 totals 18 residues. CDR3 sequence reads: CASSSRLAGGPNTGELFF. The DNA for the CDR3 is TGTGCCAGCAGCTCGCGACTAGCGGGGGGACCGAACACCGGGGAGCTGTTTTTT.

V and J are TRBV21-1 and TRBJ1-4; the table assigns TRBD1, which was not confirmed against the DNA. TRBV21-1 is listed as a pseudogene. This CDR3 contains 19 residues. This CDR3 is CASSKGVRGRTGDNEKLFF. CDR3 DNA sequence: TGTGCCAGCAGCAAAGGTGTAAGGGGCCGGACAGGGGATAATGAAAAACTGTTTTTT.

This chain connects TRBV29-1 to TRBJ2-1, with 7 bases that match TRBD2. The CDR3 runs 13 residues. The V gene end was trimmed by 5 bases and the J gene end by 0 bases; junction bases not matched to a gene: 1. Germline-derived CDR1 and CDR2 are SQVTM and ANQGSEA. The CDR3 nucleotides read TGCAGCGTTCTAGCGGTCTCCTACAATGAGCAGTTCTTC. Amino acids: CSVLAVSYNEQFF.

This clone was detected once. The V and J genes are TRBV7-8 and TRBJ1-1; D is ambiguous. The CDR3 sequence is 13 residues long. V dropped 2 bases and J dropped 4 bases, with 8 bases sitting between them. Germline V lookup: CDR1 SGHVS, CDR2 FQNEAQ. CDR3 in amino acids: CASSLRSGTEAFF. The CDR3 DNA reads as TGTGCCAGCAGCTTACGGTCGGGCACTGAAGCTTTCTTT.

The chain recombines TRBV5-4 with TRBJ1-2; 8 nucleotides match TRBD1. Per germline, CDR1 SGHNT and CDR2 YYREEE (reference sequence). The CDR3 has 12 amino acids. V dropped 7 bases and J dropped 8; count of bases not matched to a gene: 7. The CDR3 region has the DNA TGTGCCAGCGGACAGGGACTCAACGGCTACACCTTC. This translates into CASGQGLNGYTF.

The chain joins TRBV5-4 to TRBJ1-6; D is unclear. V lost 0 bases, J lost 8 bases, and 6 bases lay in between. The CDR3 loop spans 13 amino acids. Looked up from germline, CDR1 is SGHNT and CDR2 is YYREEE (reference sequence). CDR3 sequence reads: CASSLDPDSPLHF. The CDR3 nucleotides read TGTGCCAGCAGCTTGGATCCGGATTCACCCCTCCACTTT.

This CDR3 is CATLAGGRPAQYF. CDR3 nucleotides: TGTGCCACCCTAGCGGGGGGCAGGCCGGCCCAGTACTTC. The V and J genes are TRBV28 and TRBJ2-5, with TRBD2 matching over 11 bases. Per germline, CDR1 MDHEN and CDR2 SYDVKM. This CDR3 region has 13 residues. The ends lost 10 bases at V and 9 bases at J; junction bases unmatched: 10.

This rearrangement joins TRBV6-1 to TRBJ1-6; 7 nucleotides line up with TRBD1. Germline CDR1 reads MNHNS; CDR2 reads SASEGT. V dropped 6 bases and J dropped 9; count of bases not matched to a gene: 8. The length of the CDR3 is 14 residues. This chain's CDR3 is CASSSDRDFSPLHF. In DNA form, the CDR3 reads TGTGCCAGCAGCTCTGACAGGGATTTTTCACCCCTCCACTTT.

This rearrangement joins TRBV4-1 to TRBJ2-6, with TRBD1 as a possible D gene (5 bases). Germline loops: CDR1 MGHRA, CDR2 YSYEKL. The V and J ends lost 3 bases and 4 bases respectively, with 22 bases between them. This CDR3 region has 19 residues. The CDR3 spells CASSHPPTPWGFGANVLTF. CDR3 DNA: TGCGCCAGCAGCCACCCGCCGACACCTTGGGGCTTCGGGGCCAACGTCCTGACTTTC.

The chain links TRBV7-2 to TRBJ2-4; a possible D gene is TRBD1 (6 bases). CDR3 size: 14 residues. Trimming removed 4 bases from V and 4 bases from J, with 11 bases in between. CDR1 SGHTA and CDR2 FQGNSA come from the germline V gene. CDR3 region: CASSSGDGKNIQYF. CDR3 coding DNA: TGTGCCAGCAGCTCAGGGGACGGGAAAAACATTCAGTACTTC.

This clone has only one observation. The chain uses TRBV4-3 and TRBJ2-1; the match to TRBD2 covers 8 bases. Germline CDR1 LGHNA, CDR2 YSLEER. The CDR3 loop spans 15 amino acids. V lost 0 bases and J lost 7; bases outside the gene matches: 5. CDR3 residues: CASSQERGGQNEQFF. In DNA form, the CDR3 reads TGCGCCAGCAGCCAAGAACGGGGGGGCCAAAATGAGCAGTTCTTC.

This sequence joins TRBV7-9 and TRBJ2-1; D not certain. Germline lookup yields CDR1 SEHNR and CDR2 FQNEAQ (reference sequence). Between the trimmed V and J ends, which lost 5 bases and 7 bases, there was a span of 18 bases. The CDR3 sequence is 15 residues long. The CDR3 bases are TGTGCCAGCAGCCAGAATCAGGCAGCCGAAAATGAGCAGTTCTTC. Protein product: CASSQNQAAENEQFF.

V gene TRBV6-1 combines with J gene TRBJ1-6; 9 nucleotides agree with TRBD1. Germline assignment: CDR1 MNHNS and CDR2 SASEGT. J lost 2 bases, V lost 0 bases, and 11 bases had no gene match. The CDR3 covers 20 residues. The CDR3 here is CASSEASGTGFSPYNSPLHF. In DNA, the CDR3 is TGTGCCAGCAGTGAAGCGTCGGGGACAGGGTTTTCCCCCTATAATTCACCCCTCCACTTT.

The genes are TRBV5-5 and TRBJ2-7; the D gene is possibly TRBD2 (5 bases). Trimming left V 1 base short and J 5 bases short, with 10 bases between. Germline-derived CDR1 and CDR2 are SGHKS and YYEKEE (reference sequence). CDR3 length equals 13 residues. CDR3 region: CASSLRWGDEQYF. The CDR3 DNA reads TGTGCCAGCAGCTTGAGGTGGGGAGACGAGCAGTACTTC.

V and J are TRBV6-5 and TRBJ1-1, with unresolved D. Trimming cost V 2 bases and J 8 bases, with 12 bases left between them. The CDR3 has 13 amino acids. Germline V gene lookup returns CDR1 MNHEY and CDR2 SVGAGI. The CDR3 DNA follows: TGTGCCAGCAGTTACGAGCGAAAGACCGAAGCTTTCTTT. Translated, it gives CASSYERKTEAFF.